Below, 8 T cell receptor beta chains from the same sample are listed, as sequenced in a study of blood T cell repertoires in COVID-19. Data came from immunoSEQ multiplex PCR; TCRdb stores just in-frame clones and leaves some out. The sample yields approximately 250,000 clones, around 88% seen once. The source material was PBMCs or T cells enriched from blood (not recorded which). These receptor sequences come from a woman in her 40s with acute COVID-19.

The chain has TRBV4-1 and TRBJ2-5; 9 positions agree with TRBD1. After removal of 1 base from V and 3 bases from J, the junction contained 6 bases not matched to a gene. The germline CDR1 and CDR2 sequences are MGHRA and YSYEKL. The CDR3 length is 16 residues. The CDR3, as DNA: TGCGCCAGCAGCCAAGCCAACAGGGGGCTTAAAGAGACCCAGTACTTC. This encodes CASSQANRGLKETQYF.

The chain links TRBV9 to TRBJ2-5, with TRBD2 as a possible D gene (5 bases). Trimming pared 4 bases from V and 1 base from J, leaving 17 bases between. The CDR3 loop spans 16 amino acids. Per the germline V gene, CDR1 is SGDLS and CDR2 is YYNGEE. The CDR3 here is CASSPRDRGFQETQYF. The CDR3 nucleotides are TGTGCCAGCAGCCCAAGAGATCGAGGGTTCCAAGAGACCCAGTACTTC.

The J gene is TRBJ2-5, the V gene TRBV6-2 or TRBV6-3; 10 nucleotides line up with TRBD1. Germline CDR1 reads MNHEY; CDR2 reads SVGEGT. CDR3 length equals 18 residues. The ends lost 6 bases at V and 4 bases at J; junction bases unmatched: 17. CDR3 in amino acids: CASRYPTPRQGAGETQYF. Written as DNA, the CDR3 is TGTGCCAGCAGATACCCTACCCCGAGACAGGGGGCTGGAGAGACCCAGTACTTC.

The chain has TRBV27 and TRBJ2-7; 7 bases are a match to TRBD2. Germline CDR1 reads MNHEY; CDR2 reads SMNVEV (reference sequence). Trimming cost V 0 bases and J 4 bases; bases outside gene matches: 6. This CDR3 has 15 residues. The CDR3 loop is CASSLSGGSGYEQYF. The CDR3 DNA follows: TGTGCCAGCAGTTTATCGGGAGGGAGTGGGTACGAGCAGTACTTC.

This rearrangement joins TRBV19 to TRBJ2-1, with a tentative D call TRBD2 (6 bases). CDR1 is LNHDA and CDR2 is SQIVND in the germline V gene (reference sequence). CDR3 length: 15 amino acids. V was shortened by 5 bases and J by 4 bases, with 15 bases between the two germline ends. Here the CDR3 reads CASSPSAGIYNEQFF. The CDR3 nucleotides are TGTGCCAGTAGTCCCTCTGCGGGGATTTACAATGAGCAGTTCTTC.

The genes are TRBV7-8 and TRBJ2-5, with 10 bases lining up with TRBD2. The germline V gene encodes CDR1 SGHVS and CDR2 FQNEAQ. Losses at the gene ends were 8 bases for V and 3 bases for J; bases not matched to a gene: 9. This CDR3 is 15 amino acids long. The CDR3 region has the DNA TGTGCCAGCTGGATAAAAGCGGGAGGGAAAGAGACCCAGTACTTC. It yields the protein CASWIKAGGKETQYF.

This chain connects TRBV14 to TRBJ1-6, with a weak D call TRBD1 (6 bases). CDR1 SGHDN and CDR2 FVKESK come from the germline V gene. The V end lost 2 bases, the J end lost 0 bases, and 11 bases lay between the germline ends. The CDR3 length is 17 residues. In DNA form, the CDR3 reads TGTGCCAGCAGCCAAATAACAGGGAGCTCCTATAATTCACCCCTCCACTTT. This encodes CASSQITGSSYNSPLHF.

The rearrangement joins TRBV7-8 to TRBJ2-1; TRBD1 matches at 7 bases. V shed 6 bases, J shed 5 bases, and the junction held 10 bases outside the gene matches. From germline, CDR1 is SGHVS and CDR2 FQNEAQ. The CDR3 is 15 residues long. The CDR3 nucleotides are TGTGCCAGCAGTAGGGGGCGGGCGGGCAACAATGAGCAGTTCTTC. Amino acid sequence: CASSRGRAGNNEQFF.